This TCR beta chain was identified during a study of cytomegalovirus exposure and HLA in healthy donors. The study, taken as a whole, reports: Earlier analysis yielded a pattern in which most TCR beta V segments were productive about 87% or about 30% of the time.

The PCR made use of 60 Vbeta and 13 Jbeta primers. TCRdb's table, derived via immunoSEQ multiplex PCR, lists solely in-frame clones and lacks some. The data contain 110,000 to 150,000 clones, about 8.9% of them seen just once; the ten biggest clones take up 1.8%. J was trimmed by 4 bases and V by 4 bases; bases with no gene match: 9. This CDR3 has 16 amino acids. The germline V gene has CDR1 SGHNT and CDR2 YYREEE (reference sequence). With regard to this clone: What it binds is not known.

The clonotype comes from a man aged 45 to 65 in good health and CMV-seronegative. Material for sequencing was PBMCs. This rearrangement joins TRBV5-4 to TRBJ2-7; 12 bases are a match to TRBD2. The CDR3 DNA sequence: TGTGCCAGCAGCCCCGGTCTAGCGGGAGGGCCGTACGAGCAGTACTTC. It codes for CASSPGLAGGPYEQYF.